This T cell receptor beta chain came from a study of cytomegalovirus exposure and HLA in healthy donors. Points on this clone: What it recognizes is unknown.

The donors comprised healthy bone marrow donors. PCR employed 60 Vbeta and 13 Jbeta primers. TCRdb's copy holds only in-frame clones and misses some; the assay was immunoSEQ multiplex PCR. The sample includes about 140,000 clones, 61% of them seen just once. The CDR3 has 14 amino acids. Trimming shortened V by 2 bases and J by 1 base, and 10 bases separated the two germline ends. Germline V CDR1 and CDR2: SGHDT, YYEEEE. Study outcomes and limitations: Per a later analysis, HLA-associated TCR beta chains showed more clonal expansion than other, equally common TCR beta chains. Cytomegalovirus status was reportedly diagnosed by the classifier with high sensitivity and specificity.

Specimen: PBMCs. The genes are TRBV5-6 and TRBJ2-7; D might be TRBD2 (5 bases). The receptor was isolated from a male donor in good health and CMV-seronegative. The CDR3 sequence is CASSFGGRSYEQYF. Here the CDR3 DNA reads TGTGCCAGCAGCTTTGGAGGTCGGTCCTACGAGCAGTACTTC.